This note documents a single T cell receptor beta chain sequence. This clonotype was detected many times. What antigen it recognizes has not been identified. No per-base quality is available; no much larger clone lies one base away. Being off target in a library aimed at alpha chains, this beta chain has a size of little meaning. The meaning of the sample's time point label: blood taken at disease recurrence. TCR sequencing used whole RNA extracted from tumor and nontumor lung tissue, or from cryopreserved PBMC samples, without cell sorting. A patient was chosen for TCR sequencing only when enough RNA was available from at least two tumor regions. These data originate in a study of spatial heterogeneity in lung cancer (dated by TCRdb to about 2019). Some background on the complete study: Donors were around 71 patients with early-stage, untreated non-small cell lung cancer from the lung TRACERx cohort. In the raw uncorrected reads, each unique combination of TCR and UMI appeared more than ten times on average. TCR alpha and beta repertoires were quantitatively compared across multiple tumor regions, matched nontumor lung and blood in non-small cell lung cancer. More beta-chain than alpha-chain transcripts were consistently detected, likely reflecting higher beta-chain transcript abundance. Both alpha and beta chains were TCR-sequenced in approximately 200 tumor regions, 64 matched nontumor lung samples and over 55 PBMC samples obtained at surgery. Some blood samples were taken at disease recurrence, and the median time to first recurrence was over 300 days. TCR repertoire features were related to nonsynonymous mutation counts determined by whole-exome sequencing of tumor tissue. General conclusions and limits of the study: Ubiquitous expanded tumor TCRs were detected in blood more often at tumor resection than at routine follow-up. Additional single-cell paired TCR alpha and beta sequencing was considered necessary to confirm, at a functional level, the hypothesis that regional TCRs recognize regional mutations.

Preparation of the library involved 5' RACE. Sequencing was performed on a NextSeq 500. The TCR library protocol attached a unique molecular identifier to each TCR cDNA molecule to allow correction of PCR and sequencing errors. For the original study's pipeline: TCR identification, UMI-based error correction and CDR3 extraction were all carried out with Decombinator tools. Expanded TCRs were defined as those above a frequency of 2 per 1,000, corresponding to the top 1% of the tumor frequency distribution. Rényi diversity was computed with the R vegan package after subsampling each repertoire 100 times to 5,000 TCRs. CDR3 similarity networks were built from amino acid triplet string-kernel similarity, with CDR3s being connected when pairwise similarity was above 0.82. The public reads were reanalyzed by TCRdb: fastp trimming at Q25, MiXCR alignment, in-frame beta chains only. Records with the same CDR3 protein are collapsed into one entry carrying the most frequent genes and DNA. What appears here as the V and J calls and clone size reflects TCRdb's work, not the paper's. Counted in this sample were approximately 9,700 distinct CDR3 sequences; about 4% of them appeared once. Of the sample, about 20% is held by the ten largest clones.

Here the sequenced sample was PBMCs, taken at recurrence. The source is a female donor with early-stage non-small cell lung cancer.

The DNA reads TGCAGCGTTGTTGACACTTGGGGCACCGGGGAGCTGTTTTTT. Its amino acids are CSVVDTWGTGELFF. The sequence links TRBV29-1 to TRBJ2-2, with no reliable assignment of the D segment. Relative to germline, V is 4 bases shorter and J is 4 bases shorter, with 13 bases between their ends. From cysteine to phenylalanine, the CDR3 is 14 amino acids long. Only the CDR3 portion is preserved as DNA: 42 bases, with reading frame beginning at the first base. According to the germline V gene, CDR1 reads SQVTM and CDR2 reads ANQGSEA.